Shown below are 8 T cell receptor beta chains from a single sample sequenced in a study of blood T cell repertoires in COVID-19. Generated by immunoSEQ multiplex PCR, the TCRdb table keeps only in-frame clones and is missing some. The table has more than 200,000 clones, over 75% seen once. The specimen sequenced was peripheral blood. The receptors shown here come from a woman older than 75 with acute or convalescent COVID-19.

This chain joins TRBV5-5 and TRBJ2-4; 7 positions match TRBD1. The V and J ends lost 4 bases and 0 bases, in that order; junction bases with no gene match: 4. The CDR3 is made up of 15 amino acids. Germline V CDR1 and CDR2: SGHKS, YYEKEE (reference sequence). For the CDR3, the DNA is TGTGCCAGCAGCCTCACAGGGGTAGCCAAAAACATTCAGTACTTC. Its translation is CASSLTGVAKNIQYF.

The V and J genes are TRBV7-3 and TRBJ2-3; 7 nucleotides agree with TRBD1. This CDR3 has 15 residues. The ends lost 4 bases at V and 1 base at J; junction bases unmatched: 5. The germline gives CDR1 SGHTA, CDR2 FQGTGA. The CDR3 loop reads CASSSSGQGTDTQYF. The CDR3 coding sequence is TGTGCCAGCAGCTCGAGTGGACAGGGCACAGATACGCAGTATTTT.

The V call is TRBV6-5, the J call TRBJ1-6, with 8 positions matching TRBD1. The CDR3 runs to 14 residues. Germline V CDR1 and CDR2: MNHEY, SVGAGI. V lost 7 bases to trimming and J lost 5 bases; unmatched junction nucleotides: 4. The CDR3 region is CASKQGGHNSPLHF. The CDR3 bases are TGTGCCAGCAAACAGGGGGGCCATAATTCACCCCTCCACTTT.

This chain connects TRBV7-9 to TRBJ1-2; tentative D call: TRBD1 (5 bases). Trimming pared 1 base from V and 2 bases from J, leaving 11 bases between. The CDR3 totals 15 residues. Germline CDR1 and CDR2: SEHNR and FQNEAQ (reference sequence). The DNA for the CDR3 is TGTGCCAGCAGCTTAGACCCCACAGGCAACTATGGCTACACCTTC. This sequence encodes CASSLDPTGNYGYTF.

The chain couples TRBV12-3 or TRBV12-4 to TRBJ2-5; the D gene is possibly TRBD1 (6 bases). The ends were cut back, 1 base at V and 5 bases at J, with 8 bases in the middle. The CDR3 runs 13 residues. The CDR3 protein is CASSLGGLETQYF. DNA for the CDR3: TGTGCCAGCAGTTTAGGGGGGCTGGAGACCCAGTACTTC.

The V and J genes are TRBV6-6 and TRBJ2-1; 9 bases are shared with TRBD1. J was trimmed by 7 bases and V by 5 bases; bases with no gene match: 6. CDR1 and CDR2 (germline): MNHNY, SVGAGI (reference sequence). The CDR3 spans 14 residues. The CDR3 nucleotides read TGTGCCAGCAGTCCTATCGGACAGGGGAATGAGCAGTTCTTC. Translation gives CASSPIGQGNEQFF.

The genes are TRBV5-1 and TRBJ2-1; D gene uncertain. This CDR3 region has 13 residues. V was shortened by 6 bases and J by 2 bases, with 9 bases between the two germline ends. Germline V gene data show CDR1 as SGHRS and CDR2 as YFSETQ. CDR3 loop: CASNQNAYNEQFF. CDR3 DNA sequence: TGCGCCAGCAATCAGAACGCCTACAATGAGCAGTTCTTC.

The V and J genes are TRBV28 and TRBJ2-1, with D possibly being TRBD2 (5 bases). The CDR3 sequence is 14 residues long. Trimming took 7 bases from V and 3 from J, leaving 13 bases between them. The germline gives CDR1 MDHEN, CDR2 SYDVKM. The CDR3 here is CASKKAENYNEQFF. The CDR3 bases are TGTGCCAGCAAGAAAGCGGAGAACTACAATGAGCAGTTCTTC.